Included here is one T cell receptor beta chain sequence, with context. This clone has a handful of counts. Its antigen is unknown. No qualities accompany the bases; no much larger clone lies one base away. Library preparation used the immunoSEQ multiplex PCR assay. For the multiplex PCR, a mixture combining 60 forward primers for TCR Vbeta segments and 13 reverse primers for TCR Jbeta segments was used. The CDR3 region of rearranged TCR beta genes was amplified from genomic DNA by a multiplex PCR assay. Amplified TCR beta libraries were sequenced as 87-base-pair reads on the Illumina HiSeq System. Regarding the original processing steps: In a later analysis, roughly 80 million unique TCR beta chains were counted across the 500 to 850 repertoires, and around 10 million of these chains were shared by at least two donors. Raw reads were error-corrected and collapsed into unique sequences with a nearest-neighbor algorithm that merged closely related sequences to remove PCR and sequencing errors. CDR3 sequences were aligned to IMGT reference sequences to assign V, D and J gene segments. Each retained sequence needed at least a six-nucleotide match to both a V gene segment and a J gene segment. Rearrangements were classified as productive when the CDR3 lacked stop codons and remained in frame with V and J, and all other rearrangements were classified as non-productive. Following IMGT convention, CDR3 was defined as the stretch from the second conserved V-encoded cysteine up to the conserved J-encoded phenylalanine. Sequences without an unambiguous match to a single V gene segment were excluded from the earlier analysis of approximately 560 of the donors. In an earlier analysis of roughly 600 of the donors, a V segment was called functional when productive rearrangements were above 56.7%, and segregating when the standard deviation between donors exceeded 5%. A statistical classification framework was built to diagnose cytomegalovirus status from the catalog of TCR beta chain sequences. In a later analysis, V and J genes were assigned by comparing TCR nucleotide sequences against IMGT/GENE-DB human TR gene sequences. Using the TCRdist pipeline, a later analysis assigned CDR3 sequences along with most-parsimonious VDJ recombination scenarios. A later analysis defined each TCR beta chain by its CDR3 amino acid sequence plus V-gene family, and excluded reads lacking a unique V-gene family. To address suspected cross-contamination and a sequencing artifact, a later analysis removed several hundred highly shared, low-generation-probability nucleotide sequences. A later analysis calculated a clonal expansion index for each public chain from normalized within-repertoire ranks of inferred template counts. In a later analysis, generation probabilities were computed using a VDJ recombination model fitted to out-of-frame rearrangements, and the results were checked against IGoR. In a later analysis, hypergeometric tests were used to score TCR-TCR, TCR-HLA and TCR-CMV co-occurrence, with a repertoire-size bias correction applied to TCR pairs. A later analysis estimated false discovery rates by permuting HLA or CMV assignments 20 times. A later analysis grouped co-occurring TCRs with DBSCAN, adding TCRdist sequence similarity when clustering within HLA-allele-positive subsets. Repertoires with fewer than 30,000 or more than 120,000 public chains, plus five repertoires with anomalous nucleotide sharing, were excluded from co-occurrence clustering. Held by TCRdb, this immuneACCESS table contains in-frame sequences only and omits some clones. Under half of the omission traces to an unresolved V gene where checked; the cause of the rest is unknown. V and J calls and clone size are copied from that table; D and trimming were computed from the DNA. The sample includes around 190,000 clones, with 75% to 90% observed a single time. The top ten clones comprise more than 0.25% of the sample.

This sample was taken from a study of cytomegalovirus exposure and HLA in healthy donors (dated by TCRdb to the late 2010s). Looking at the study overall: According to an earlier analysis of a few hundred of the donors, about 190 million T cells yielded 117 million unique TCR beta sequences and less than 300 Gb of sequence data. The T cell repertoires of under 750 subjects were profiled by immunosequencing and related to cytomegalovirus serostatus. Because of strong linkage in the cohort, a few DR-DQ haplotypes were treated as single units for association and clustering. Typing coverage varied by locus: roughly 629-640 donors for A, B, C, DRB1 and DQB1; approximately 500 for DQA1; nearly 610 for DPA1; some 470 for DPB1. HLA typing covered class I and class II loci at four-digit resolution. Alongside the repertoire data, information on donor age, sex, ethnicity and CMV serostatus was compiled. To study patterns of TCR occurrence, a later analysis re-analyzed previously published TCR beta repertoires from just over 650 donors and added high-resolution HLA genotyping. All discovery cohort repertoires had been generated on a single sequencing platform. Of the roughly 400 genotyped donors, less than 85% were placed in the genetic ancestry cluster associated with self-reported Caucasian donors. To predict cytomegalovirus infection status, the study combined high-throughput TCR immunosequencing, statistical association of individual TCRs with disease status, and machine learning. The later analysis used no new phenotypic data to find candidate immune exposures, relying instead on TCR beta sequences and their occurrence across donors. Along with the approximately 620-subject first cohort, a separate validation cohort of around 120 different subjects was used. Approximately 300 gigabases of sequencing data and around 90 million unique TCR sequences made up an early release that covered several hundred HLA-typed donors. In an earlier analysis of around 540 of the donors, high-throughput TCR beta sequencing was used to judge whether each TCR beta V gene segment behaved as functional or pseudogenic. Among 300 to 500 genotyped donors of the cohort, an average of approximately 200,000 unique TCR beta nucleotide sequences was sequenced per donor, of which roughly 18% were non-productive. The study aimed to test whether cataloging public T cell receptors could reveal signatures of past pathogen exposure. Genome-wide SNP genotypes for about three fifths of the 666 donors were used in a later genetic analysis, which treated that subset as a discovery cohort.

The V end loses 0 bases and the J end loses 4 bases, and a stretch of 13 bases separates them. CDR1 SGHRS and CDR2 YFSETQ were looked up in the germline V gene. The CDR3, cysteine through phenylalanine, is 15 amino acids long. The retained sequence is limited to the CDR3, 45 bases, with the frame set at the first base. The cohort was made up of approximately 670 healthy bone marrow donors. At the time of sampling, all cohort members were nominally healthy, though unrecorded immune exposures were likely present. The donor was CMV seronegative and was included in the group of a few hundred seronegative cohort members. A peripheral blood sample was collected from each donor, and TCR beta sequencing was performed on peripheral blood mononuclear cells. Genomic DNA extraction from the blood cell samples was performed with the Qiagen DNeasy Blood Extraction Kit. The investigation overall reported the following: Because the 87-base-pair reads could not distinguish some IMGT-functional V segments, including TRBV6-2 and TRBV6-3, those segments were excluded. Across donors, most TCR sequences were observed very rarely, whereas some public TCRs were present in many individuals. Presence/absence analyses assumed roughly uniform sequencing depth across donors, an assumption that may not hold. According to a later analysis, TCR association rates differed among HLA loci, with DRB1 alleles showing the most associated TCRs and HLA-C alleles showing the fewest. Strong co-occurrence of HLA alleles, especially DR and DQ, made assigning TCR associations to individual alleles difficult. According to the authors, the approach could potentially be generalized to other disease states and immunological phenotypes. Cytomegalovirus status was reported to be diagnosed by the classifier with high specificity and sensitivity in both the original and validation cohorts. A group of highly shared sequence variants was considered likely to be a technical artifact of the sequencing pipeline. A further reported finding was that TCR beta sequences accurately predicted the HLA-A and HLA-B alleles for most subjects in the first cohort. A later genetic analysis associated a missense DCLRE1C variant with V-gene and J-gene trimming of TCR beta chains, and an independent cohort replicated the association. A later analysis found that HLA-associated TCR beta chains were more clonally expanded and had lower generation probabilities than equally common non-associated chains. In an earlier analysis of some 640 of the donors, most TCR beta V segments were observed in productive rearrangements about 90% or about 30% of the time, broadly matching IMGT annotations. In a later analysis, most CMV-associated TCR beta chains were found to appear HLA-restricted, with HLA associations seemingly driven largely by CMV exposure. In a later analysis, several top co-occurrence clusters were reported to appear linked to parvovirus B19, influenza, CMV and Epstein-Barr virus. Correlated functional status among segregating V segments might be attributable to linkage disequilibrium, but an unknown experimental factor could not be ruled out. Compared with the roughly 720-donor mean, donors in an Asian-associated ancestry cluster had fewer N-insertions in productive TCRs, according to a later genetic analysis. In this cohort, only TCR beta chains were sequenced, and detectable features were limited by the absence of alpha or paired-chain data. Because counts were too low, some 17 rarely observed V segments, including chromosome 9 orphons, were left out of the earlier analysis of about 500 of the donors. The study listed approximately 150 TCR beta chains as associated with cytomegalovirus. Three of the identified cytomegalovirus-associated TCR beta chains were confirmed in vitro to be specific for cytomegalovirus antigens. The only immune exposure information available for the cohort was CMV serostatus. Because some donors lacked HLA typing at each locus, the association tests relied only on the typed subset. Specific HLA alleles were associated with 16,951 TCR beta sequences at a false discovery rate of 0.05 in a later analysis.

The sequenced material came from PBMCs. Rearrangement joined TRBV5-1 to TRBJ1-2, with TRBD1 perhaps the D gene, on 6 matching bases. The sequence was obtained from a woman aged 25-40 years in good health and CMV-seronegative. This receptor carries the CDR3 CASSLGTAVSYGYTF. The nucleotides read TGCGCCAGCAGCTTGGGGACAGCCGTTTCCTATGGCTACACCTTC.